This T cell receptor beta chain was recorded in a study of shared clonotypes between healthy human individuals. Study information: Plates per donor: three CD4 naive, three CD4 memory, two CD8 naive, one CD8 memory.

V gave up 4 bases and J gave up 0 bases, with 6 bases separating them. The CDR3 has 14 amino acids. Germline V gene lookup returns CDR1 SGHVS and CDR2 FNYEAQ. For this clone: Its antigen is unidentified. The same CDR3 arises from other DNA sequences in this sample as well.

Using 200 ng DNA, tens of thousands of T cell genomes, the sorted-subset replicate PCRs were run. Assay: immunoSEQ multiplex PCR; the TCRdb copy retains only in-frame clones and omits some. This repertoire shows about 680,000 clones, about 90% found once; its top ten account for about 24%. Points from the study as a whole: The study drew on few donors, limiting represented genetic and exposure-history diversity.

CD45RO-negative, CCR7-positively selected cells formed the naive CD8 fraction, excluding terminally differentiated effector memory CD45RA+ cells. Specimen: naive CD8+ T cells sorted from blood. V gene TRBV7-6 combines with J gene TRBJ2-2, with D possibly TRBD2 on 6 matching bases. The TCR comes from a man aged 30 to 39 in good health. CDR3 protein: CASSSGANTGELFF. The CDR3, as DNA: TGTGCCAGCAGCTCGGGAGCGAACACCGGGGAGCTGTTTTTT.